A single sample gave rise to the 14 T cell receptor beta chains below, sequenced in a study of T-cell reconstitution after alpha-beta-depleted transplantation in children. Researchers prepared the TCRbeta library using unique molecular identifiers, the study reports. TCRdb re-derived calls from the PCR reads in MiXCR, one entry per CDR3 protein. This sample carries 450,000 to 550,000 distinct CDR3 sequences, roughly 11% of them seen once, and the ten largest clones take about 14%. The input for sequencing was PBMCs, mostly from graft donor cells, taken 180 days after TCRalphabeta/CD19-depleted stem cell transplant. Every receptor here comes from a female patient between 2 and 15 years old who had a stem cell transplant for aplastic anemia, so the T cells may come from the graft donor.

The rearrangement links TRBV20-1 to TRBJ1-5; D possibly corresponds to TRBD1 (6 bases). Germline loops: CDR1 DFQATT, CDR2 SNEGSKA (reference sequence). V was clipped by 3 bases and J by 0 bases, with 18 bases between them. This CDR3 spans 17 amino acids. For the CDR3, the DNA is TGCAGTGCTAGGGGAAGGGGGGGCCCATATAGCAATCAGCCCCAGCATTTT. It is translated as CSARGRGGPYSNQPQHF.

This chain uses TRBV28 with TRBJ2-2; 9 bases match TRBD2. The CDR3 covers 15 residues. Trimming at V came to 6 bases and at J to 5 bases, leaving 7 bases not matched to a gene. Germline CDR1 reads MDHEN; CDR2 reads SYDVKM. The CDR3 sequence: CASRVSGSRTGELFF. The CDR3 DNA sequence: TGTGCCAGCAGAGTTAGCGGGAGTCGAACCGGGGAGCTGTTTTTT.

The rearrangement links TRBV12-5 to TRBJ2-3; 11 bases match TRBD2. The CDR3 is 16 residues long. Germline loops: CDR1 LGHNT, CDR2 FRNRAP. J was trimmed by 2 bases and V by 5 bases; bases with no gene match: 6. CDR3 sequence reads: CASGNPGLADTDTQYF. For the CDR3, the DNA is TGTGCTAGTGGTAATCCGGGACTAGCGGACACAGATACGCAGTATTTT.

The V and J genes are TRBV12-3 or TRBV12-4 and TRBJ2-3; TRBD1 matches at 9 bases. The J segment lost 1 base and the V segment lost 5 bases, leaving 4 bases of the junction unmatched. The CDR3 is made up of 15 amino acids. Written as DNA, the CDR3 is TGTGCCAGCAGTCGGGACAGGGTCCGCACAGATACGCAGTATTTT. Protein product: CASSRDRVRTDTQYF.

This chain uses TRBV29-1 with TRBJ2-1, with 8 bases aligning to TRBD2. CDR3 length: 16 residues. V was pared by 2 bases and J by 4 bases, with 10 bases of the junction left unmatched. Germline loops: CDR1 SQVTM, CDR2 ANQGSEA. The CDR3, as DNA: TGCAGCGTTGAAACTGGCGGGAGGACTTTATACAATGAGCAGTTCTTC. Its protein is CSVETGGRTLYNEQFF.

The V and J genes are TRBV6-2 or TRBV6-3 and TRBJ2-7; D may correspond to TRBD1 or TRBD2 (5 bases each). Germline V gene sequence: CDR1 MNHEY, CDR2 SVGEGT. The CDR3 is 13 amino acids. The V gene lost 6 bases and the J gene lost 3 bases, with 12 bases spanning the gap. CDR3 region: CASRRGQGYEQYV. The CDR3 nucleotides read TGTGCCAGCAGGAGAGGGCAGGGCTACGAGCAGTACGTC.

This clonotype has a count of ten or more. This chain joins TRBV7-2 and TRBJ2-7, with D perhaps matching TRBD1 (5 bases). Trimming took off 2 bases at V and 5 bases at J, with 16 bases between the two ends. From germline, CDR1 is SGHTA and CDR2 FQGNSA. The CDR3 is made up of 15 amino acids. This CDR3 reads CASSLRQGIRDEQYF. Written as DNA, the CDR3 is TGTGCCAGCAGCTTAAGGCAGGGAATTCGTGACGAGCAGTACTTC.

CDR3 sequence (DNA): TGTGCCAGCGGTATAGAGACCCAGTACTTC. Translated: CASGIETQYF. The rearrangement uses TRBV2 and TRBJ2-5; D gene uncertain. This CDR3 spans 10 amino acids. The V end was cut by 8 bases, the J end by 4 bases, with 5 bases between. The germline CDR1 and CDR2 sequences are SNHLY and FYNNEI. Full variable domain (missing parts from reference TRBV2 and TRBJ2-5): EPEVTQTPSHQVTQMGQEVILRCVPISNHLYFYWYRQILGQKVEFLVSFYNNEISEKSEIFDDQFSVERPDGSNFTLKIRSTKLEDSAMYFCASGIETQYFGPGTRLLVL.

V and J are TRBV24-1 and TRBJ2-1, with D perhaps matching TRBD2 (5 bases). Trimming cost V 0 bases and J 0 bases, with 14 bases left between them. CDR3 length: 18 residues. CDR1 is KGHDR and CDR2 is SFDVKD in the germline V gene. CDR3 DNA sequence: TGTGCCACCAGTGATTTGCGCCTAGCCAACCCCTCCTACAATGAGCAGTTCTTC. This translates into CATSDLRLANPSYNEQFF.

This clonotype was recorded at least ten times. The V call is TRBV4-3, the J call TRBJ1-5, with a possible D match to TRBD1 (5 bases). CDR1 is LGHNA and CDR2 is YSLEER in the germline V gene. The CDR3 runs to 16 residues. The V gene lost 0 bases and the J gene lost 1 base, with 10 bases spanning the gap. The DNA for the CDR3 is TGCGCCAGCAGCCAAGACCAGGGACCGAGCAATCAGCCCCAGCATTTT. Translation gives CASSQDQGPSNQPQHF.

The V call is TRBV12-3 or TRBV12-4, the J call TRBJ2-1; a possible D gene is TRBD1 (6 bases). Trimming took 6 bases from V and 7 from J, leaving 13 bases between them. CDR3 length: 13 amino acids. CDR3 nucleotide sequence: TGTGCCAGCAGGGACGGACAGCGTAATGAGCAGTTCTTC. Protein product: CASRDGQRNEQFF.

This clonotype was detected only once. V gene TRBV7-6 combines with J gene TRBJ2-7; TRBD2 is a possible D gene (7 bases). The CDR3 loop spans 21 amino acids. In germline, CDR1 is SGHVS, CDR2 FNYEAQ. V lost 2 bases and J 2 bases, leaving 31 bases between the germline ends. CDR3 protein: CASSLSIGGRLSHKSPYEQYF. CDR3 nucleotide sequence: TGTGCCAGCAGCTTAAGTATCGGGGGGCGTCTTTCGCATAAATCGCCCTACGAGCAGTACTTC.

V is TRBV4-3 and J is TRBJ2-2; 10 bases agree with TRBD2. After removal of 0 bases from V and 5 bases from J, the junction contained 9 bases not matched to a gene. The CDR3 contains 18 residues. Germline V gene sequence: CDR1 LGHNA, CDR2 YSLEER. CDR3 sequence reads: CASSQDRAGGPGTGELFF. CDR3 sequence (DNA): TGCGCCAGCAGCCAAGATCGAGCGGGAGGGCCAGGTACCGGGGAGCTGTTTTTT.

CDR3 amino acids: CATSSDRFYEQYF. CDR3 coding DNA: TGTGCCACCTCCTCGGACAGATTCTACGAGCAGTACTTC. V gene TRBV12-3 or TRBV12-4 combines with J gene TRBJ2-7; D is possibly TRBD1 (6 bases). The V end lost 10 bases, the J end lost 3 bases, and 16 bases lay between the germline ends. The CDR3 length is 13 residues.